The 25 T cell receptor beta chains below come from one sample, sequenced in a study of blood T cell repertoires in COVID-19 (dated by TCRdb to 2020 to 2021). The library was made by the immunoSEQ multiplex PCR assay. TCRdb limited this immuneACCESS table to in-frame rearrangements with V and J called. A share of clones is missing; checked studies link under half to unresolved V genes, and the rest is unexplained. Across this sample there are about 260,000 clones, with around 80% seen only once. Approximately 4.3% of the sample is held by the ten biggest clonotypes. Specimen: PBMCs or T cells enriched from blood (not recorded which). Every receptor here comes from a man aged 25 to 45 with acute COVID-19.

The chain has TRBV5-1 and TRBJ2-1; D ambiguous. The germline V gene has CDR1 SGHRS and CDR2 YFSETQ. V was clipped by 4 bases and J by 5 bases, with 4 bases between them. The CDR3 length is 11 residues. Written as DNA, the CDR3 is TGCGCCAGCAGCCTTAACAATGAGCAGTTCTTC. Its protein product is CASSLNNEQFF.

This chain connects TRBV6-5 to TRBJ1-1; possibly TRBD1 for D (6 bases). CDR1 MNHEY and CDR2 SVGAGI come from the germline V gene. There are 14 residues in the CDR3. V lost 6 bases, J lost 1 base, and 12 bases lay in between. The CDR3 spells CASRDPDRNTEAFF. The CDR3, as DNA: TGTGCCAGCAGGGACCCGGACAGGAACACTGAAGCTTTCTTT.

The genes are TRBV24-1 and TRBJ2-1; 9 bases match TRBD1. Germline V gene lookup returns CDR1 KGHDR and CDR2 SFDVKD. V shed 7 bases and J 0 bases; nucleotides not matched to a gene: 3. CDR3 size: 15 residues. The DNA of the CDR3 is TGTGCCACCAGCAACAGGGGGCCCTCCTACAATGAGCAGTTCTTC. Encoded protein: CATSNRGPSYNEQFF.

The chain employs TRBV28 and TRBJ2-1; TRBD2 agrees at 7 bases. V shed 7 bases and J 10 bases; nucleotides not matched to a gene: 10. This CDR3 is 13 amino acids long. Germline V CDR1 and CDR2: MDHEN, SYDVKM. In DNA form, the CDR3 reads TGTGCCAGCACTCCCGGAGGACTAGTGGAGCAGTTCTTC. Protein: CASTPGGLVEQFF.

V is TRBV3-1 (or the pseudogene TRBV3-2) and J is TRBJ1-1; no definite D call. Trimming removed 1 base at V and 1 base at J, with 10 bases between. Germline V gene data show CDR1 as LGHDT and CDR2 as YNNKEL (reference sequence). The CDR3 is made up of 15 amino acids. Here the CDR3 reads CASSQVQAPNTEAFF. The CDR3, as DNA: TGTGCCAGCAGCCAAGTTCAGGCACCGAACACTGAAGCTTTCTTT.

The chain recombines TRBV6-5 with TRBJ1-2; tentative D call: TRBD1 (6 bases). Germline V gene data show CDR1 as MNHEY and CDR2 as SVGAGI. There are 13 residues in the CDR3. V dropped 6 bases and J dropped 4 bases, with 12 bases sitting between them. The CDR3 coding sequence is TGTGCCAGCAGACTCAGGGGAAGCTATGGCTACACCTTC. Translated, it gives CASRLRGSYGYTF.

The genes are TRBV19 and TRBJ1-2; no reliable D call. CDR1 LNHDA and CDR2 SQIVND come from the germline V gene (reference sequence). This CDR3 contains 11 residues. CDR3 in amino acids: CAVEGGYGYTF. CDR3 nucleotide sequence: TGTGCTGTTGAGGGAGGCTATGGCTACACCTTC.

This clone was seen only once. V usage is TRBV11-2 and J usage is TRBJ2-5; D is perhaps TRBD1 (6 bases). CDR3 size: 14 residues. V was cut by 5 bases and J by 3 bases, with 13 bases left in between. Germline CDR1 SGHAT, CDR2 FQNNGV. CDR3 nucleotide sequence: TGTGCCAGCAGCCACGAGGGGGAAAAAGAGACCCAGTACTTC. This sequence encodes CASSHEGEKETQYF. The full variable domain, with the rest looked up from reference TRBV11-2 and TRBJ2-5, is EAGVAQSPRYKIIEKRQSVAFWCNPISGHATLYWYQQILGQGPKLLIQFQNNGVVDDSQLPKDRFSAERLKGVDSTLKIQPAKLEDSAVYLCASSHEGEKETQYFGPGTRLLVL.

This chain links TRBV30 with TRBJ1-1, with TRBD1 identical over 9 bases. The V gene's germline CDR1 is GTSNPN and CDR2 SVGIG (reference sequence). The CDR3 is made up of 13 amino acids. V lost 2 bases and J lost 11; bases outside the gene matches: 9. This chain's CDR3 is CAWSSWTGVPAFF. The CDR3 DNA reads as TGTGCCTGGAGTTCCTGGACAGGGGTACCGGCTTTCTTT.

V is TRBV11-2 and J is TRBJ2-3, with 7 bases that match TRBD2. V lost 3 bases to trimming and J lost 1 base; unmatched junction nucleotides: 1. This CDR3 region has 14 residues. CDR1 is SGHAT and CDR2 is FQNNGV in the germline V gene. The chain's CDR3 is CASSLAGGTDTQYF. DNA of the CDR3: TGTGCCAGCAGCTTGGCGGGGGGCACAGATACGCAGTATTTT.

The CDR3 loop is CASSRTGSGTGELFF. Written as DNA, the CDR3 is TGTGCCAGCAGTCGGACAGGGTCGGGCACCGGGGAGCTGTTTTTT. The V gene is TRBV28, the J gene TRBJ2-2; 8 nucleotides line up with TRBD1. Unmatched junction bases numbered 6, after V lost 5 bases and J lost 4 bases. Germline loops: CDR1 MDHEN, CDR2 SYDVKM. The CDR3 has 15 amino acids.

CDR3 sequence reads: CASRPSLAGGSYEQYV. The CDR3 DNA follows: TGTGCCAGCAGGCCATCCCTAGCGGGGGGCTCCTACGAGCAGTACGTC. This chain joins TRBV28 and TRBJ2-7, with 11 nucleotides matching TRBD2. The junction had 7 bases not matched to a gene; V was cut back by 6 bases and J by 0 bases. The CDR3 sequence is 16 residues long. CDR1 is MDHEN and CDR2 is SYDVKM in the germline V gene.

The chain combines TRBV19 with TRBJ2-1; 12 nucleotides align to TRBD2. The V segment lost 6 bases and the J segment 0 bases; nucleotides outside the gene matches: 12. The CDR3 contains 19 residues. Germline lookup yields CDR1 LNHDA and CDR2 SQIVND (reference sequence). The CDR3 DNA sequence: TGTGCCAGTAGCATTTGGGGGACTAGCGGGCCCGTCTCCTACAATGAGCAGTTCTTC. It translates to CASSIWGTSGPVSYNEQFF. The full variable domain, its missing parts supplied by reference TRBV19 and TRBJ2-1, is DGGITQSPKYLFRKEGQNVTLSCEQNLNHDAMYWYRQDPGQGLRLIYYSQIVNDFQKGDIAEGYSVSREKKESFPLTVTSAQKNPTAFYLCASSIWGTSGPVSYNEQFFGPGTRLTVL.

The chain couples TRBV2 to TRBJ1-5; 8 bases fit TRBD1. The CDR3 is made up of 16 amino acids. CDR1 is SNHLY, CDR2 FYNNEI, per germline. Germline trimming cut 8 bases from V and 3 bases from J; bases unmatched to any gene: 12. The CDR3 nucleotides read TGTGCCAGCCTCCTTAGGCAGGGGGCATACAATCAGCCCCAGCATTTT. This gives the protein CASLLRQGAYNQPQHF.

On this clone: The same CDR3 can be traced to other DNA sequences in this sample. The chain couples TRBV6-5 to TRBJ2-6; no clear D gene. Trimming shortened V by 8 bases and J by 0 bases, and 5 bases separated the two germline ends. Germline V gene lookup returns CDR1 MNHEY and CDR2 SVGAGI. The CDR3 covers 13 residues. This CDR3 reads CASRLSGANVLTF. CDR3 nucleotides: TGTGCCAGCCGTCTCTCTGGGGCCAACGTCCTGACTTTC.

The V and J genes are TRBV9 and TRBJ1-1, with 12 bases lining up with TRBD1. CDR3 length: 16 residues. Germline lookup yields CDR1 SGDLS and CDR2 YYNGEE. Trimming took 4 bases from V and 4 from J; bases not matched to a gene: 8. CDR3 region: CASSNRDRGLFTEAFF. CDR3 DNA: TGTGCCAGCAGCAACCGGGACAGGGGGCTGTTCACTGAAGCTTTCTTT.

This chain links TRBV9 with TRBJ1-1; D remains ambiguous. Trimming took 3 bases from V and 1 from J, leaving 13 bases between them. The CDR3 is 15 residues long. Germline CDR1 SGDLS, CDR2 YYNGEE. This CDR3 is CASSGRGLRNTEAFF. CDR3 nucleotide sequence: TGTGCCAGCAGCGGAAGAGGACTGAGGAACACTGAAGCTTTCTTT.

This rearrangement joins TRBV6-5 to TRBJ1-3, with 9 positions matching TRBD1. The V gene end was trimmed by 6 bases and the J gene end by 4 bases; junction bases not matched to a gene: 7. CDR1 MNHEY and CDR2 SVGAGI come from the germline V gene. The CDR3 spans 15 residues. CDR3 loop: CASSRDRVSGNTIYF. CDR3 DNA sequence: TGTGCCAGCAGCCGGGACAGGGTATCAGGAAACACCATATATTTT.

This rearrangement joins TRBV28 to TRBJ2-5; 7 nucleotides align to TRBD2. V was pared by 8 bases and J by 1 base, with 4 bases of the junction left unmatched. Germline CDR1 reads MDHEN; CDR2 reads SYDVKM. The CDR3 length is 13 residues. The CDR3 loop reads CASGEGTQETQYF. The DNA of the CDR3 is TGTGCCAGCGGGGAGGGGACCCAAGAGACCCAGTACTTC. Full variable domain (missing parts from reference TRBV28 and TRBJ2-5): DVKVTQSSRYLVKRTGEKVFLECVQDMDHENMFWYRQDPGLGLRLIYFSYDVKMKEKGDIPEGYSVSREKKERFSLILESASTNQTSMYLCASGEGTQETQYFGPGTRLLVL.

CDR3: CASSAGATFRQPQHF. The DNA for the CDR3 is TGTGCCAGCAGTGCAGGGGCGACCTTTAGACAGCCCCAGCATTTT. V is TRBV28 and J is TRBJ1-5; a possible D gene is TRBD1 (6 bases). Per the germline V gene, CDR1 is MDHEN and CDR2 is SYDVKM. This CDR3 region has 15 residues. The V end was cut by 5 bases, the J end by 7 bases, with 18 bases between. Looking up the rest from reference TRBV28 and TRBJ1-5 gives the full variable domain: DVKVTQSSRYLVKRTGEKVFLECVQDMDHENMFWYRQDPGLGLRLIYFSYDVKMKEKGDIPEGYSVSREKKERFSLILESASTNQTSMYLCASSAGATFRQPQHFGDGTRLSIL.

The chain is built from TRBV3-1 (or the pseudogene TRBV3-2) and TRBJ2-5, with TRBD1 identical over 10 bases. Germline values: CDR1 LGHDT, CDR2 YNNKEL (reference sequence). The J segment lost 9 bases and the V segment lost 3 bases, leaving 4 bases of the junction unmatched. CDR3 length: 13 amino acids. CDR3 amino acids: CASSQGQGNPQYF. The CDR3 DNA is TGTGCCAGCAGCCAGGGACAGGGGAACCCCCAGTACTTC.

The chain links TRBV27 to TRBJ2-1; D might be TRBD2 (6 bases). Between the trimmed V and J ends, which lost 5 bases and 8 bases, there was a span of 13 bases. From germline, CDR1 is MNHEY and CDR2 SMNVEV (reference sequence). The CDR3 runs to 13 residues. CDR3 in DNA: TGTGCCAGCAGTCTCCGGGAGAGGGATGAGCAGTTCTTC. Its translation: CASSLRERDEQFF.

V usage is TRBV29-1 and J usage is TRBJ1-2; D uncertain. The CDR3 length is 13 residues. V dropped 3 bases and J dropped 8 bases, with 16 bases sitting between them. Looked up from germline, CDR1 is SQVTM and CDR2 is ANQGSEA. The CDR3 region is CSVDTGRLGGYTF. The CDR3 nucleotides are TGCAGCGTTGATACCGGCAGACTCGGCGGCTACACCTTC.

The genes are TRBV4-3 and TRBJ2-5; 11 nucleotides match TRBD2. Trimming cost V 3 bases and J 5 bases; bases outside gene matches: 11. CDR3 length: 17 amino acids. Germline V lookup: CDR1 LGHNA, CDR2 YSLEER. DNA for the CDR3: TGCGCCAGCAGCCACGGGGTAGCGGGAGGGCCGGGGGAGACCCAGTACTTC. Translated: CASSHGVAGGPGETQYF.

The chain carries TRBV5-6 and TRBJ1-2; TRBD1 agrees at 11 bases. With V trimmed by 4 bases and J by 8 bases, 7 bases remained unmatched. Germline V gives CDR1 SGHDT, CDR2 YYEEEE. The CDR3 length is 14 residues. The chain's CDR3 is CASSRTGGSSGYTF. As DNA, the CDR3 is TGTGCCAGCAGCCGGACAGGGGGCTCGTCCGGCTACACCTTC.